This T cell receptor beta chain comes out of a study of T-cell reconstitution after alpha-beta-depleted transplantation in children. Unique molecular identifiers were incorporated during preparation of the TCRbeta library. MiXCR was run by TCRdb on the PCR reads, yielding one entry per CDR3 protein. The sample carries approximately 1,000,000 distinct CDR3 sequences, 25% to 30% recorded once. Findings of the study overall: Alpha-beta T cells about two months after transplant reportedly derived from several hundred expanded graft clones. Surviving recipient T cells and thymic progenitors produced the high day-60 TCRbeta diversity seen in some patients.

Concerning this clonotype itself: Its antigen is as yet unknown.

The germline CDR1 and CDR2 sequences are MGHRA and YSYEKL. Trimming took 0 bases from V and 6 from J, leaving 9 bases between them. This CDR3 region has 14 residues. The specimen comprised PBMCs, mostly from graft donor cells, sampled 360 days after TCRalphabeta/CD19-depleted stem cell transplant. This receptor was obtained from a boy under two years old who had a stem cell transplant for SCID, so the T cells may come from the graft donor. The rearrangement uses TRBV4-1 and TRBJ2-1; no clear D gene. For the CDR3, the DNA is TGCGCCAGCAGCCAAGATGTGGCAGCCAATGAGCAGTTCTTC. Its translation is CASSQDVAANEQFF.